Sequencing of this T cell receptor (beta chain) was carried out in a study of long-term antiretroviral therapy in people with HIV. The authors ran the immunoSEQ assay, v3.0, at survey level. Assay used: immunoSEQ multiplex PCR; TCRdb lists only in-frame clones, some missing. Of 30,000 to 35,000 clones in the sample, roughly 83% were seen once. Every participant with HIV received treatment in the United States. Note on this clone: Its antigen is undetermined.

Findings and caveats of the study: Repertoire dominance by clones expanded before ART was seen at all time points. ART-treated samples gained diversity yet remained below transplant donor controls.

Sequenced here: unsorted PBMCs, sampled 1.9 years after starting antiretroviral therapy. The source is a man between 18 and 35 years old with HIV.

CDR3 residues: CASRREARSDYTF. The CDR3 bases are TGTGCCAGTAGGAGGGAGGCACGGTCGGACTACACCTTC. The chain employs TRBV19 and TRBJ1-2; no firm D call. The CDR3 contains 13 residues. The germline V gene has CDR1 LNHDA and CDR2 SQIVND (reference sequence). Deletions cut 6 bases from V and 10 bases from J, with 18 bases between.